The clone carrying this T cell receptor (beta chain) was seen a handful of times. Antigen specificity is unknown. PCR amplification relied on 60 Vbeta primers (plus 13 Jbeta primers). Produced via immunoSEQ multiplex PCR; TCRdb's table is partial and in-frame only. The sample yields some 90,000 clones, 65% seen once. V shed 8 bases and J shed 6 bases, with 20 bases lying between them. The CDR3 consists of 14 residues. Germline CDR1 and CDR2: PRHDT and FYEKMQ (reference sequence). This sample was included in a study of cytomegalovirus exposure and HLA in healthy donors. Study as a whole: Unique TCRs numbering some 80 million, obtained from HLA-typed donors, made up an early data release.

General study points: Reportedly, fewer N-insertions than the approximately 690-donor mean appeared in an Asian-associated ancestry cluster in a later analysis.

The clonotype originates from a boy younger than 18 in good health and CMV-seropositive. This sequence joins TRBV13 and TRBJ2-7, with D maybe TRBD2 (6 bases). The sequencing sample was made of PBMCs. DNA of the CDR3: TGTGCCAGCGGCCTCCGGGGACTCAACAGCGAGCAGTACTTC. Amino acid sequence: CASGLRGLNSEQYF. Variable domain in full (rest from reference TRBV13 and TRBJ2-7): AAGVIQSPRHLIKEKRETATLKCYPIPRHDTVYWYQQGPGQDPQFLISFYEKMQSDKGSIPDRFSAQQFSDYHSELNMSSLELGDSALYFCASGLRGLNSEQYFGPGTRLTVT.